Presented here are 3 T cell receptor beta chains from one specimen sequenced in a study of monozygotic twins with inflammatory bowel disease. TCRdb reprocessed the 5' RACE reads, with one entry per CDR3 protein and no DNA. The sample includes under 200,000 distinct CDR3 sequences. Sample: blood. The receptor source for this set is a human donor with ulcerative colitis or Crohn's disease, or a healthy co-twin of an affected twin (not recorded which).

This chain joins TRBV7-8 and TRBJ2-7. Germline CDR1 reads SGHVS; CDR2 reads FQNEAQ. The CDR3 has 14 residues. CDR3 residues: CASSFKGFPYEQYF.

CDR3: CASSLGTGGNMQYF. This sequence joins TRBV5-1 and TRBJ2-4; TCRdb's D call of TRBD1 is untestable without DNA. Germline assignment: CDR1 SGHRS and CDR2 YFSETQ. The CDR3 spans 14 residues.

CDR3 loop: CASSLGAIGNEQFF. This rearrangement joins TRBV7-2 to TRBJ2-1; checking the TCRdb D call of TRBD2 is not possible without DNA. Germline V gives CDR1 SGHTA, CDR2 FQGNSA. There are 14 residues in the CDR3. Full variable domain (remainder filled in from reference TRBV7-2 and TRBJ2-1): GAGVSQSPSNKVTEKGKDVELRCDPISGHTALYWYRQSLGQGLEFLIYFQGNSAPDKSGLPSDRFSAERTGGSVSTLTIQRTQQEDSAVYLCASSLGAIGNEQFFGPGTRLTVL.